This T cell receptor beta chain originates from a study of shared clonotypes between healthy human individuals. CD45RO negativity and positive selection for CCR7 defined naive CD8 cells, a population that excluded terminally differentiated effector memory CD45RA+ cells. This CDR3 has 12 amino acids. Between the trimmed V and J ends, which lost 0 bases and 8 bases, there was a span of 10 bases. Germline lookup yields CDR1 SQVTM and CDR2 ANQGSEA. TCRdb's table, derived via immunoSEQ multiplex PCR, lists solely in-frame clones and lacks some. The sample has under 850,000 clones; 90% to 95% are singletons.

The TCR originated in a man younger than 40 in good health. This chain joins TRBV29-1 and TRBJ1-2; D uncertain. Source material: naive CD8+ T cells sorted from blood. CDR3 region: CSVEDLFQGYTF. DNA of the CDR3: TGCAGCGTTGAAGATCTATTCCAAGGCTACACCTTC. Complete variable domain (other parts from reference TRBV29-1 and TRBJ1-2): SAVISQKPSRDICQRGTSLTIQCQVDSQVTMMFWYRQQPGQSLTLIATANQGSEATYESGFVIDKFPISRPNLTFSTLTVSNMSPEDSSIYLCSVEDLFQGYTFGSGTRLTVV.